Shown below are 31 T cell receptor beta chains from a single sample sequenced in a study of cytomegalovirus exposure and HLA in healthy donors. The PCR had 60 Vbeta and 13 Jbeta primers. This table comes from immunoSEQ multiplex PCR, and its TCRdb copy is limited to in-frame clones, with some not included. The sample lists 150,000 to 200,000 clones; roughly 78% were seen once. The sample comprised PBMCs. Receptors originate from a woman between 45 and 60 years old in good health and CMV-seropositive.

The chain has TRBV6-5 and TRBJ1-6; no clear D gene. Germline values: CDR1 MNHEY, CDR2 SVGAGI. V lost 5 bases and J lost 7, with 12 bases in between. The CDR3 runs to 14 residues. CDR3 region: CASSRSGENSPLHF. In nucleotides, the CDR3 is TGTGCCAGCAGTCGCAGTGGAGAGAATTCACCCCTCCACTTT.

The chain is built from TRBV5-1 and TRBJ2-3; TRBD1 might be the D (5 bases). Trimming took 1 base from V and 2 from J, leaving 11 bases between them. Germline V gene sequence: CDR1 SGHRS, CDR2 YFSETQ. The CDR3 consists of 15 residues. CDR3 amino acids: CASSLKTAYTDTQYF. Written as DNA, the CDR3 is TGCGCCAGCAGCTTGAAGACAGCTTACACAGATACGCAGTATTTT.

The chain carries TRBV2 and TRBJ2-1; D is possibly TRBD2 (5 bases). There are 16 residues in the CDR3. Germline loops: CDR1 SNHLY, CDR2 FYNNEI. With 4 bases removed from V and 0 bases from J, the gap between germline ends came to 13 bases. CDR3 sequence: CASSGSGDYSYNEQFF. CDR3 sequence (DNA): TGTGCCAGCAGTGGGTCCGGGGATTACTCCTACAATGAGCAGTTCTTC.

The chain is built from TRBV6-5 and TRBJ1-1; 7 bases map to TRBD1. The J segment lost 8 bases and the V segment lost 6 bases, leaving 6 bases of the junction unmatched. Germline lookup yields CDR1 MNHEY and CDR2 SVGAGI. The CDR3 runs 12 residues. This CDR3 reads CASRPSGGEAFF. The CDR3 nucleotides read TGTGCCAGCAGACCTTCAGGGGGAGAAGCTTTCTTT.

This rearrangement joins TRBV9 to TRBJ2-1; D remains ambiguous. The CDR3 runs to 12 residues. Per germline, CDR1 SGDLS and CDR2 YYNGEE. The V and J ends lost 3 bases and 9 bases respectively, with 10 bases between them. The CDR3 region is CASSGALGEQFF. The DNA for the CDR3 is TGTGCCAGCAGCGGGGCTCTGGGTGAGCAGTTCTTC. The whole variable domain, filled in from reference TRBV9 and TRBJ2-1, reads DSGVTQTPKHLITATGQRVTLRCSPRSGDLSVYWYQQSLDQGLQFLIQYYNGEERAKGNILERFSAQQFPDLHSELNLSSLELGDSALYFCASSGALGEQFFGPGTRLTVL.

V and J are TRBV6-1 and TRBJ1-5; 10 nucleotides align to TRBD1. The V segment lost 8 bases and the J segment 6 bases; nucleotides outside the gene matches: 7. The CDR3 has 14 residues. The germline gives CDR1 MNHNS, CDR2 SASEGT. CDR3 in amino acids: CASETTGGTQPQHF. As DNA, the CDR3 is TGTGCCAGCGAAACGACAGGGGGCACTCAGCCCCAGCATTTT.

V is TRBV7-6 and J is TRBJ1-1; D call uncertain. Deletions cut 3 bases from V and 1 base from J, with 15 bases between. CDR3 length equals 16 residues. CDR1 is SGHVS and CDR2 is FNYEAQ in the germline V gene. The CDR3: CASSLLRAGGNTEAFF. The CDR3 DNA reads as TGTGCCAGCAGCTTGCTGAGGGCAGGCGGGAACACTGAAGCTTTCTTT. The whole variable domain, filled in from reference TRBV7-6 and TRBJ1-1, reads GAGVSQSPRYKVTKRGQDVALRCDPISGHVSLYWYRQALGQGPEFLTYFNYEAQQDKSGLPNDRFSAERPEGSISTLTIQRTEQRDSAMYRCASSLLRAGGNTEAFFGQGTRLTVV.

The chain carries TRBV5-6 and TRBJ2-7; 9 nucleotides line up with TRBD1. The J segment lost 1 base and the V segment lost 4 bases, leaving 3 bases of the junction unmatched. Germline V CDR1 and CDR2: SGHDT, YYEEEE. The CDR3 loop spans 14 amino acids. The CDR3 here is CASSRDRASYEQYF. CDR3 nucleotide sequence: TGTGCCAGCAGCCGGGACAGGGCGTCCTACGAGCAGTACTTC.

CDR3 region: CASSPSPGTSGGATKNIQYF. The CDR3, as DNA: TGCGCCAGCAGCCCGAGCCCCGGGACTAGCGGGGGGGCCACCAAAAACATTCAGTACTTC. The rearrangement joins TRBV5-1 to TRBJ2-4, with 16 nucleotides matching TRBD2. Germline trimming cut 4 bases from V and 2 bases from J; bases unmatched to any gene: 12. The CDR3 contains 20 residues. Germline CDR1 SGHRS, CDR2 YFSETQ.

This chain uses TRBV5-1 with TRBJ2-1; D is possibly TRBD2 (6 bases). This CDR3 comprises 14 residues. Trimming took off 6 bases at V and 4 bases at J, with 14 bases between the two ends. Germline assignment: CDR1 SGHRS and CDR2 YFSETQ. The chain's CDR3 is CASTKRGIYNEQFF. In nucleotides, the CDR3 is TGCGCCAGCACAAAACGGGGGATTTACAATGAGCAGTTCTTC.

The genes are TRBV19 and TRBJ2-7; 7 bases align to TRBD1. Trimming cost V 5 bases and J 3 bases; bases outside gene matches: 7. Germline-derived CDR1 and CDR2 are LNHDA and SQIVND (reference sequence). This CDR3 has 14 amino acids. CDR3 nucleotide sequence: TGTGCCAGTAGTCTAAGGGGGCTGGACTACGAGCAGTACTTC. Protein product: CASSLRGLDYEQYF.

The chain has TRBV4-1 and TRBJ2-3; 14 positions agree with TRBD2. CDR3 length equals 18 residues. Germline trimming cut 3 bases from V and 0 bases from J; bases unmatched to any gene: 5. The germline V gene encodes CDR1 MGHRA and CDR2 YSYEKL. The CDR3 protein is CASSHGLAGGLSTDTQYF. The CDR3 DNA reads TGCGCCAGCAGCCATGGACTAGCGGGGGGTCTGAGCACAGATACGCAGTATTTT.

CDR3 amino acids: CASSVSGVNQPQHF. DNA of the CDR3: TGTGCCAGCAGCGTATCAGGGGTTAATCAGCCCCAGCATTTT. The chain combines TRBV9 with TRBJ1-5; D may be TRBD1 (6 bases). The length of the CDR3 is 14 residues. Germline-derived CDR1 and CDR2 are SGDLS and YYNGEE. Trimming shortened V by 1 base and J by 4 bases, and 9 bases separated the two germline ends.

V and J are TRBV30 and TRBJ1-5, with TRBD1 as a possible D gene (6 bases). Trimming cost V 2 bases and J 5 bases, with 10 bases left between them. The germline V gene has CDR1 GTSNPN and CDR2 SVGIG (reference sequence). This CDR3 comprises 13 residues. The CDR3 sequence is CAWSQGPDQPQHF. DNA for the CDR3: TGTGCCTGGAGTCAGGGGCCGGATCAGCCCCAGCATTTT.

The sample holds a few counts of this clone. The chain combines TRBV6-6 with TRBJ2-1, with 10 nucleotides matching TRBD1. CDR3 length equals 16 residues. Germline assignment: CDR1 MNHNY and CDR2 SVGAGI (reference sequence). J gave up 6 bases and V 6 bases, and 11 bases lay outside the gene matches. The CDR3 DNA sequence: TGTGCCAGCAGACCGTTCGCGGGACAGGGGCCCAATGAGCAGTTCTTC. It translates to CASRPFAGQGPNEQFF.

This clone has a handful of counts. The chain recombines TRBV18 with TRBJ1-4, with 9 bases matching TRBD1. The germline gives CDR1 KGHSH, CDR2 LQKENI. There are 15 residues in the CDR3. V was clipped by 6 bases and J by 7 bases; unmatched bases: 9. CDR3: CASSPRGQGIEKLFF. DNA of the CDR3: TGTGCCAGCTCCCCCAGAGGACAGGGGATTGAAAAACTGTTTTTT. The entire variable domain, with the rest obtained from reference TRBV18 and TRBJ1-4, is as follows: NAGVMQNPRHLVRRRGQEARLRCSPMKGHSHVYWYRQLPEEGLKFMVYLQKENIIDESGMPKERFSAEFPKEGPSILRIQQVVRGDSAAYFCASSPRGQGIEKLFFGSGTQLSVL.

The genes are TRBV6-1 and TRBJ2-5, with TRBD2 as a possible D gene (5 bases). The J call is doubtful: the DNA matches TRBJ2-7 better. The germline gives CDR1 MNHNS, CDR2 SASEGT. The CDR3 contains 14 residues. CDR3 region: CASSERGRIDEQYF. The CDR3 bases are TGTGCCAGCAGTGAACGAGGGCGCATCGACGAGCAGTACTTC.

In this sample, this clone turned up once. The chain has TRBV9 and TRBJ2-5, with 8 bases aligning to TRBD2. Trimming took 4 bases from V and 3 from J; bases not matched to a gene: 8. The CDR3 consists of 15 residues. Germline V gives CDR1 SGDLS, CDR2 YYNGEE. The CDR3 sequence is CASSLAAGGKETQYF. CDR3 DNA sequence: TGTGCCAGCAGCCTCGCCGCGGGGGGAAAAGAGACCCAGTACTTC.

V and J are TRBV30 and TRBJ2-3; D may be TRBD2 (5 bases). Between the trimmed V and J ends, which lost 8 bases and 4 bases, there was a span of 16 bases. The germline V gene encodes CDR1 GTSNPN and CDR2 SVGIG (reference sequence). The CDR3 spans 13 residues. The CDR3 reads CAHLRADSDTQYF. CDR3 nucleotides: TGTGCCCACTTGAGGGCAGATTCAGATACGCAGTATTTT.

This clone was counted once. The rearrangement uses TRBV9 and TRBJ1-1; 8 nucleotides agree with TRBD1. CDR3 length: 18 amino acids. Per the germline V gene, CDR1 is SGDLS and CDR2 is YYNGEE. J lost 4 bases, V lost 1 base, and 15 bases had no gene match. For the CDR3, the DNA is TGTGCCAGCAGCGTATCGGACAGGGCCCCGCAGAGGCTCACTGAAGCTTTCTTT. This codes for CASSVSDRAPQRLTEAFF.

The J gene is TRBJ2-1, the V gene TRBV15, with 10 bases fitting TRBD1. The CDR3 loop spans 14 amino acids. V shed 5 bases, J shed 6 bases, and the junction held 4 bases outside the gene matches. Per germline, CDR1 LNHNV and CDR2 YYDKDF (reference sequence). CDR3 amino acids: CATSGTGDRNEQFF. The CDR3, as DNA: TGTGCCACCAGCGGGACAGGGGACCGCAATGAGCAGTTCTTC. Looking up the rest from reference TRBV15 and TRBJ2-1 gives the full variable domain: DAMVIQNPRYQVTQFGKPVTLSCSQTLNHNVMYWYQQKSSQAPKLLFHYYDKDFNNEADTPDNFQSRRPNTSFCFLDIRSPGLGDTAMYLCATSGTGDRNEQFFGPGTRLTVL.

The CDR3 bases are TGCGCCAGCAGCTTGGTTCCCGACAGACTCTATGGCTACACCTTC. Translating it yields CASSLVPDRLYGYTF. The chain combines TRBV5-1 with TRBJ1-2; D is possibly TRBD1 (5 bases). With 0 bases removed from V and 4 bases from J, the gap between germline ends came to 13 bases. Germline V CDR1 and CDR2: SGHRS, YFSETQ. The CDR3 is 15 residues long.

The chain combines TRBV19 with TRBJ2-7; 9 positions match TRBD1. This CDR3 region has 15 residues. The germline CDR1 and CDR2 sequences are LNHDA and SQIVND (reference sequence). After removal of 5 bases from V and 4 bases from J, the junction contained 9 bases not matched to a gene. The DNA of the CDR3 is TGTGCCAGTAGTGCAACCGGGACAGGGAGGTACGAGCAGTACTTC. This codes for CASSATGTGRYEQYF. Drawing the rest from reference TRBV19 and TRBJ2-7, the complete variable domain is DGGITQSPKYLFRKEGQNVTLSCEQNLNHDAMYWYRQDPGQGLRLIYYSQIVNDFQKGDIAEGYSVSREKKESFPLTVTSAQKNPTAFYLCASSATGTGRYEQYFGPGTRLTVT.

The chain recombines TRBV6-1 with TRBJ2-7; TRBD1 aligns across 8 bases. CDR1 is MNHNS and CDR2 is SASEGT in the germline V gene. The CDR3 runs 16 residues. V shed 3 bases and J 3 bases; nucleotides not matched to a gene: 10. The CDR3 loop is CASSDPSRTGRYEQYF. In DNA, the CDR3 is TGTGCCAGCAGTGACCCATCCAGGACAGGGCGCTACGAGCAGTACTTC.

V and J are TRBV2 and TRBJ2-6; 8 bases are a match to TRBD1. V shed 1 base, J shed 4 bases, and the junction held 6 bases outside the gene matches. The length of the CDR3 is 17 residues. CDR1 and CDR2 from the germline V gene are SNHLY and FYNNEI. As DNA, the CDR3 is TGTGCCAGCAGTGAAGGGACAGGGAGCTCCGGGGCCAACGTCCTGACTTTC. Amino acid sequence: CASSEGTGSSGANVLTF.

The CDR3, as DNA: TGTGCCAGTAGCACCCCAGGTATCGTAGTGAGCAATCAGCCCCAGCATTTT. Translation gives CASSTPGIVVSNQPQHF. The V gene is TRBV19, the J gene TRBJ1-5; the D is unclear. V dropped 6 bases and J dropped 1 base, with 19 bases sitting between them. Germline assignment: CDR1 LNHDA and CDR2 SQIVND (reference sequence). This CDR3 has 17 amino acids.

V gene TRBV6-5 combines with J gene TRBJ2-3; tentatively, D is TRBD1 (6 bases). The CDR3 is 14 amino acids. Trimming cost V 10 bases and J 2 bases, with 16 bases left between them. Germline loops: CDR1 MNHEY, CDR2 SVGAGI. The CDR3 DNA reads TGTGCCACTTCCTCCGGGACAATCACAGATACGCAGTATTTT. As protein: CATSSGTITDTQYF.

The chain joins TRBV5-1 to TRBJ2-3; 14 nucleotides agree with TRBD2. CDR1 is SGHRS, CDR2 YFSETQ, per germline. This CDR3 has 17 residues. The V segment lost 3 bases and the J segment 2 bases; nucleotides outside the gene matches: 5. CDR3 DNA sequence: TGCGCCAGCAGCTCGGGACTAGCGGGGGAAAACACAGATACGCAGTATTTT. Protein: CASSSGLAGENTDTQYF.

The J gene is TRBJ2-7, the V gene TRBV10-3, with 9 bases that match TRBD1. The CDR3 is made up of 14 amino acids. The germline gives CDR1 ENHRY, CDR2 SYGVKD. Germline trimming cut 7 bases from V and 5 bases from J; bases unmatched to any gene: 9. The CDR3 coding sequence is TGTGCCATCACCTCGACAGGGGGTAGCCACGAGCAGTACTTC. It yields the protein CAITSTGGSHEQYF.

The chain combines TRBV11-3 with TRBJ2-2, with TRBD2 matching 7 bases. CDR1 is SGHNT and CDR2 is YENEEA in the germline V gene. V trimming: 5 bases; J trimming: 0 bases; junction bases outside the gene matches: 3. This CDR3 spans 15 amino acids. The CDR3 loop reads CASSPTSTNTGELFF. As DNA, the CDR3 is TGTGCCAGCAGCCCGACTAGCACGAACACCGGGGAGCTGTTTTTT.

The V and J genes are TRBV27 and TRBJ1-6; 10 nucleotides line up with TRBD1. J gave up 8 bases and V 5 bases, and 6 bases lay outside the gene matches. Germline V CDR1 and CDR2: MNHEY, SMNVEV (reference sequence). The CDR3 has 15 amino acids. The CDR3 sequence is CASSPGGTGDSPLHF. CDR3 DNA sequence: TGTGCCAGCAGTCCAGGGGGGACAGGGGATTCACCCCTCCACTTT.